A selection of T cell receptor beta chains follows, all from one sample in a study of blood T cell repertoires in COVID-19. TCRdb's copy holds only in-frame clones and misses some; the assay was immunoSEQ multiplex PCR. The data contain 200,000 to 250,000 clones, around 84% of them seen just once; the ten biggest clones take up around 0.97%. The sequenced material came from peripheral blood. These receptor sequences come from a man aged 40-49 years with acute or convalescent COVID-19. Both conserved end residues are part of each CDR3. The D gene is left open where the match is weak. A clone size is listed for some rows: how often the clone was seen (once, few, many), or a class if it is expanded.

d_call clone_size j_call v_call cdr3_nt cdr3_aa
NA NA TRBJ1-2 TRBV25-1 TGTGCCACCGCCGTCAGCTATGGCTACACCTTC CATAVSYGYTF
TRBD2 NA TRBJ2-2 TRBV19 TGTGCCAGTTGCGCAGCGGGGCGGTTCACCGGGGAGCTGTTTTTT CASCAAGRFTGELFF
TRBD1 once TRBJ1-2 TRBV29-1 TGCAGCGTTCAGGACAGGGGGTATGGCTACACCTTC CSVQDRGYGYTF
NA NA TRBJ1-5 TRBV4-1 TGCGCCAGCAGCCAAGATTTTCGTGCAGGGGCGGCGTGGCCCCAGCATTTT CASSQDFRAGAAWPQHF
NA NA TRBJ1-1 TRBV7-3 TGTGCCAGCAGCCTGGGGGCCTCCGGAAAGGGGGCTGAAGCTTTCTTT CASSLGASGKGAEAFF
NA NA TRBJ2-3 TRBV5-5 TGTGCCAGCAGCTCGAGAGGAACAGATACGCAGTATTTT CASSSRGTDTQYF
TRBD1 NA TRBJ1-2 TRBV9 TGTGCCAGCAGCGCCTCGGGACAGGGCTACTTCTATGGCTACACCTTC CASSASGQGYFYGYTF
NA NA TRBJ1-1 TRBV30 TGTGCCTGGAGGTATCGACAGAGCACTGAAGCTTTCTTT CAWRYRQSTEAFF
TRBD1 few TRBJ1-6 TRBV3-1/TRBV3-2 TGTGCCAGCGGGACAGGAGGGTCACCCCTCCACTTT CASGTGGSPLHF
NA once TRBJ1-3 TRBV27 TGTGCCAGCAGCCAGGGAAGGACTGGAAACACCATATATTTT CASSQGRTGNTIYF
TRBD1 few TRBJ2-7 TRBV2 TGTGCCAGCAGTGAAGTCAGCCCAGCCTCGTCCGGGACAGTTTACTACGAGCAGTACTTC CASSEVSPASSGTVYYEQYF
TRBD1 NA TRBJ2-3 TRBV5-1 TGCGCCAGCAGCGCCGCACAGGGGTTAGATACGCAGTATTTT CASSAAQGLDTQYF
NA NA TRBJ1-3 TRBV5-1 TGCGCCAGCAGCGGAGGGGACGGATACTCTGGAAACACCATATATTTT CASSGGDGYSGNTIYF
NA few TRBJ1-2 TRBV6-2/TRBV6-3 TGTGCCAGCAGTTACTCGAACCCGTCGGGGGGTAACTATGGCTACACCTTC CASSYSNPSGGNYGYTF
NA once TRBJ2-1 TRBV30 TGTGCCCTAGGACTAATTAATGAGCAGTTCTTC CALGLINEQFF
TRBD2 NA TRBJ2-7 TRBV28 TGTGCCAGCAGTAGTAGCGGGGTTGCTATACCCTACGAGCAGTACTTC CASSSSGVAIPYEQYF
NA NA TRBJ1-6 TRBV5-5 TGTGCCAGCAGCTTCGGGGGGTCCCCAACCTCACCCCTCCACTTT CASSFGGSPTSPLHF
TRBD2 NA TRBJ2-3 TRBV7-3 TGTGCCAGCAGCTTAACAGTAGCGGGGGGGCCCGGGTCAACACACAGAGATACGCAGTATTTT CASSLTVAGGPGSTHRDTQYF
NA once TRBJ1-5 TRBV5-1 TGCGCCAGCAGCTTAGGGGTCAATCAGCCCCAGCATTTT CASSLGVNQPQHF
NA NA TRBJ1-1 TRBV6-4 TGTGCCAGCAGTGACCAAACAAAGAACACTGAAGCTTTCTTT CASSDQTKNTEAFF
TRBD2 few TRBJ2-3 TRBV5-1 TGCGCCAGCAGCTTGGGGCGGGGGGGCTCAGATACGCAGTATTTT CASSLGRGGSDTQYF
NA NA TRBJ2-7 TRBV3-1/TRBV3-2 TGTGCCAGCAGCCAAGATAGTCTCGGGGAGCAGTACTTC CASSQDSLGEQYF
TRBD2 NA TRBJ2-2 TRBV2 TGTGCCAGCAGTGAATCGGCAGCGGGGCTCGACACCGGGGAGCTGTTTTTT CASSESAAGLDTGELFF
NA NA TRBJ1-3 TRBV9 TGTGCCAGCAGCTCCCGCCGAGGTGACTCTGGAAACACCATATATTTT CASSSRRGDSGNTIYF
TRBD2 many TRBJ2-7 TRBV6-2/TRBV6-3 TGTGCCAGCAGTTCTGTCGGGGGGGCTGACGAGCAGTACTTC CASSSVGGADEQYF
TRBD1 NA TRBJ1-5 TRBV5-6 TGTGCCAGCAGCCTATGGGACAGAAGCAATCAGCCCCAGCATTTT CASSLWDRSNQPQHF
NA NA TRBJ1-2 TRBV5-3 TGTGCCAGACTGAACGGAGCTAACTATGGCTACACCTTC CARLNGANYGYTF
NA NA TRBJ1-1 TRBV30 TGTGCCTGGAGACAGAACACTGAAGCTTTCTTT CAWRQNTEAFF
NA NA TRBJ1-3 TRBV18 TGTGCCAGCTCACCGGGGCAGAACTCTGGAAACACCATATATTTT CASSPGQNSGNTIYF
TRBD2 NA TRBJ2-1 TRBV7-2 TGTGCCAGCAGCTCGTTAGCGGGGGGGCTCTACAATGAGCAGTTCTTC CASSSLAGGLYNEQFF
NA NA TRBJ2-7 TRBV27 TGTGCCAGCCGCCCGGGCAGGGGCAACGAGCAGTACTTC CASRPGRGNEQYF
TRBD2 NA TRBJ2-1 TRBV7-2 TGTGCCAGCAGCTTTAGCGGGGGAACCTACAATGAGCAGTTCTTC CASSFSGGTYNEQFF
TRBD2 NA TRBJ2-5 TRBV5-6 TGTGCCAGCAGCGGTTCGGGGGGGTTAGAGACCCAGTACTTC CASSGSGGLETQYF
NA NA TRBJ2-4 TRBV10-3 TGTGCCATCAGTGAGAATGGGCAGGGGAGTTCCAAAAACATTCAGTACTTC CAISENGQGSSKNIQYF
NA NA TRBJ2-5 TRBV6-5 TGTGCCAGCAGTATCGACAGACTTGGGGAGACCCAGTACTTC CASSIDRLGETQYF
TRBD1 NA TRBJ2-7 TRBV6-5 TGTGCCAGCATTAGGACAGGGGGGTCCTACGAGCAGTACTTC CASIRTGGSYEQYF